These 16 T cell receptor beta chains originate from one sample sequenced in a study of blood T cell repertoires in COVID-19. Some clones are missing from TCRdb's copy, which holds only in-frame ones; the method was immunoSEQ multiplex PCR. Among over 60,000 clones listed, about 81% were seen once. The specimen was peripheral blood. The receptors here all came from a human donor in a cohort sampled during active COVID-19.

The chain uses TRBV11-2 and TRBJ2-1, with 8 bases lining up with TRBD2. The V segment lost 5 bases and the J segment 9 bases; nucleotides outside the gene matches: 6. Looked up from germline, CDR1 is SGHAT and CDR2 is FQNNGV. The CDR3 runs to 13 residues. In DNA form, the CDR3 reads TGTGCCAGCAGCATCGGGGGGGCGAGTGAGCAGTTCTTC. It yields the protein CASSIGGASEQFF.

This clone was observed once. V gene TRBV10-3 combines with J gene TRBJ2-6; 9 bases align to TRBD1. With 3 bases clipped from V and 0 bases from J, the junction kept 6 bases outside the gene matches. Germline V gene data show CDR1 as ENHRY and CDR2 as SYGVKD. The length of the CDR3 is 18 residues. CDR3 DNA sequence: TGTGCCATCAGTGACCCGGGACAGGGCCCCTCTGGGGCCAACGTCCTGACTTTC. Translated, it gives CAISDPGQGPSGANVLTF.

The chain joins TRBV7-3 to TRBJ2-3; D unresolved. The germline gives CDR1 SGHTA, CDR2 FQGTGA. The CDR3 is 12 residues long. V lost 7 bases to trimming and J lost 3 bases, with 8 bases between them. The CDR3: CASTPRTDTQYF. CDR3 in DNA: TGTGCCAGCACCCCGAGGACAGATACGCAGTATTTT.

The rearrangement joins TRBV24-1 to TRBJ2-3; weak D call: TRBD2 (6 bases). V was shortened by 3 bases and J by 2 bases, with 11 bases between the two germline ends. The germline V gene has CDR1 KGHDR and CDR2 SFDVKD. This CDR3 spans 15 amino acids. CDR3 sequence reads: CATSDPTSYTDTQYF. The CDR3 nucleotides are TGTGCCACCAGTGATCCGACTAGTTACACAGATACGCAGTATTTT.

The J gene is TRBJ1-4, the V gene TRBV19; the match to TRBD1 covers 7 bases. Trimming cost V 5 bases and J 4 bases; bases outside gene matches: 7. Germline CDR1 is LNHDA and CDR2 is SQIVND (reference sequence). This CDR3 is built from 15 residues. CDR3 region: CASSYRDSINEKLFF. CDR3 sequence (DNA): TGTGCCAGTAGTTACCGGGACAGCATTAATGAAAAACTGTTTTTT.

This clone was picked up a small number of times. V is TRBV9 and J is TRBJ2-2; D remains ambiguous. V was trimmed by 0 bases and J by 3 bases, leaving 12 bases between them. The CDR3 loop spans 16 amino acids. CDR1 is SGDLS, CDR2 YYNGEE, per germline. The DNA for the CDR3 is TGTGCCAGCAGCGTAGGCCCGAAGTCAGACACCGGGGAGCTGTTTTTT. Translation gives CASSVGPKSDTGELFF.

In this sample, this clone turned up once. The chain recombines TRBV7-9 with TRBJ2-3; 10 nucleotides agree with TRBD1. This CDR3 comprises 15 residues. Germline CDR1 and CDR2: SEHNR and FQNEAQ (reference sequence). J was trimmed by 4 bases and V by 5 bases; bases with no gene match: 6. Here the CDR3 reads CASSRDGTGADTQYF. For the CDR3, the DNA is TGTGCCAGCAGCAGAGACGGGACAGGGGCAGATACGCAGTATTTT.

There are a few counts of this clone. The chain has TRBV28 and TRBJ2-3, with 9 bases lining up with TRBD1. There are 17 residues in the CDR3. Trimming removed 4 bases from V and 2 bases from J; junction bases left unmatched: 10. The germline gives CDR1 MDHEN, CDR2 SYDVKM. CDR3 nucleotides: TGTGCCAGCAGTTCCTCCGGGACAGGGATATCCACAGATACGCAGTATTTT. It specifies CASSSSGTGISTDTQYF. Combining the CDR3 with reference TRBV28 and TRBJ2-3 gives the whole variable domain DVKVTQSSRYLVKRTGEKVFLECVQDMDHENMFWYRQDPGLGLRLIYFSYDVKMKEKGDIPEGYSVSREKKERFSLILESASTNQTSMYLCASSSSGTGISTDTQYFGPGTRLTVL.

The chain uses TRBV28 and TRBJ2-7; 14 bases are shared with TRBD2. The CDR3 extends over 16 amino acids. Germline V lookup: CDR1 MDHEN, CDR2 SYDVKM. The trim removed 7 bases at V and 2 bases at J, leaving 7 bases unmatched. The CDR3 bases are TGTGCCAGCACTTCGGGACTAGCGGGAGTGGCCTACGAGCAGTACTTC. It yields the protein CASTSGLAGVAYEQYF.

The rearrangement links TRBV4-3 to TRBJ2-7, with 9 positions matching TRBD1. The CDR3 contains 15 residues. Germline V gene data show CDR1 as LGHNA and CDR2 as YSLEER. The V gene end was trimmed by 0 bases and the J gene end by 2 bases; junction bases not matched to a gene: 2. CDR3 protein: CASSQEGQGTYEQYF. The CDR3 DNA is TGCGCCAGCAGCCAAGAGGGACAGGGTACCTACGAGCAGTACTTC.

This chain uses TRBV18 with TRBJ2-7; a possible D gene is TRBD1 (6 bases). Trimming stripped 4 bases from V and 5 bases from J, with 12 bases between. The CDR3 length is 13 residues. Germline assignment: CDR1 KGHSH and CDR2 LQKENI. CDR3 coding DNA: TGTGCCAGCTCACGACAAACAGGGAACGAGCAGTACTTC. Translated: CASSRQTGNEQYF.

This clone was recorded only once. The CDR3 sequence is CSSRGRGGDTQYF. CDR3 bases: TGCAGCTCCCGCGGGAGGGGGGGGGATACGCAGTATTTT. J is TRBJ2-3 and V is TRBV29-1, with 9 positions matching TRBD2. This CDR3 has 13 amino acids. V lost 8 bases to trimming and J lost 6 bases; unmatched junction nucleotides: 9. Germline V gene sequence: CDR1 SQVTM, CDR2 ANQGSEA.

This clone has only one observation. J is TRBJ2-4 and V is TRBV6-5, with 9 nucleotides matching TRBD2. Germline CDR1 and CDR2: MNHEY and SVGAGI. The CDR3 contains 15 residues. V dropped 0 bases and J dropped 8; count of bases not matched to a gene: 5. The CDR3 sequence: CASSYSGGRAHIQYF. Here the CDR3 DNA reads TGTGCCAGCAGTTACTCAGGCGGGAGGGCCCACATTCAGTACTTC.

This chain joins TRBV7-9 and TRBJ2-3, with 8 bases aligning to TRBD2. CDR1 and CDR2 (germline): SEHNR, FQNEAQ (reference sequence). After removal of 2 bases from V and 4 bases from J, the junction contained 5 bases not matched to a gene. The CDR3 extends over 15 amino acids. For the CDR3, the DNA is TGTGCCAGCAGCTTAAGCGGGAGTCGGGCAGATACGCAGTATTTT. Its protein is CASSLSGSRADTQYF.

This chain joins TRBV7-9 and TRBJ2-5; 9 nucleotides align to TRBD2. From germline, CDR1 is SEHNR and CDR2 FQNEAQ (reference sequence). The CDR3 extends over 15 amino acids. Germline trimming cut 8 bases from V and 5 bases from J; bases unmatched to any gene: 12. DNA of the CDR3: TGTGCCAGCCATCAGGGTTTGGCGGGAGGGGAGACCCAGTACTTC. Its translation is CASHQGLAGGETQYF. Looking up the rest from reference TRBV7-9 and TRBJ2-5 gives the full variable domain: DTGVSQNPRHKITKRGQNVTFRCDPISEHNRLYWYRQTLGQGPEFLTYFQNEAQLEKSRLLSDRFSAERPKGSFSTLEIQRTEQGDSAMYLCASHQGLAGGETQYFGPGTRLLVL.

The V call is TRBV24-1, the J call TRBJ1-5; TRBD1 matches 10 bases. The CDR3 has 13 residues. The germline CDR1 and CDR2 sequences are KGHDR and SFDVKD. V was pared by 10 bases and J by 6 bases, with 5 bases of the junction left unmatched. CDR3 sequence reads: CATGTGDFQPQHF. The CDR3, as DNA: TGTGCCACTGGGACAGGGGATTTTCAGCCCCAGCATTTT.